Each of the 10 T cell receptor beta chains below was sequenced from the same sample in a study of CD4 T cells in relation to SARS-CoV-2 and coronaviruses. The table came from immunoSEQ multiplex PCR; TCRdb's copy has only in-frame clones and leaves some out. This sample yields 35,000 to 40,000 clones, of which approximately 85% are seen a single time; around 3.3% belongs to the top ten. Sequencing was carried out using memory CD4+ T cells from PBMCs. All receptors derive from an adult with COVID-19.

DNA of the CDR3: TGTGCCAGCAGCCCCGAGGACACGTCCTACGAGCAGTACTTC. It codes for CASSPEDTSYEQYF. The chain employs TRBV6-2 or TRBV6-3 and TRBJ2-7, with TRBD1 as a possible D gene (5 bases). Trimming removed 6 bases at V and 1 base at J, with 13 bases between. CDR1 and CDR2 from the germline V gene are MNHEY and SVGEGT. This CDR3 spans 14 amino acids.

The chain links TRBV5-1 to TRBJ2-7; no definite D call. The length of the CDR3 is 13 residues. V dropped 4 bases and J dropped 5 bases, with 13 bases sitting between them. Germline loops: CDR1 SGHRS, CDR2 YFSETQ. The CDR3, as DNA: TGCGCCAGCAGCGTAACCTATAGCAACGAGCAGTACTTC. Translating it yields CASSVTYSNEQYF.

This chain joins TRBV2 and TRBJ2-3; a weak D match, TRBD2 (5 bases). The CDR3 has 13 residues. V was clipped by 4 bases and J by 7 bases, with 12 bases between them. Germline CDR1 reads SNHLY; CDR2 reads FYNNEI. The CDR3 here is CASSGVGGNTQYF. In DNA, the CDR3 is TGTGCCAGCAGTGGGGTAGGAGGAAATACGCAGTATTTT.

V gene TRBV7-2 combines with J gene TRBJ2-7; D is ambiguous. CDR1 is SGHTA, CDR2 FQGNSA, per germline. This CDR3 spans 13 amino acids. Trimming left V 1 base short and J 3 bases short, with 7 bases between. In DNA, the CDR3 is TGTGCCAGCAGCTTAGGAAGGGACTACGAGCAGTACTTC. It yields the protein CASSLGRDYEQYF.

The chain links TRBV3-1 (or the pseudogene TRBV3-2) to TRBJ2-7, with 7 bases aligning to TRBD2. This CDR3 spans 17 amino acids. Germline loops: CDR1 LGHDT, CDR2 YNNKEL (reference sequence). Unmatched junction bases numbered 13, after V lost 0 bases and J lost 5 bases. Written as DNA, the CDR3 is TGTGCCAGCAGCCAAGATCGTAGCGGGCTCAGGTTGGACGAGCAGTACTTC. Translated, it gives CASSQDRSGLRLDEQYF.

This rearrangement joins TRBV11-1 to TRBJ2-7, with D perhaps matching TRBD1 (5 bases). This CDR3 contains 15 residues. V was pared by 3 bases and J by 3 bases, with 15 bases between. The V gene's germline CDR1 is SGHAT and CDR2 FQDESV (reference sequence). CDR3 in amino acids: CASSFGQGPFYEQYF. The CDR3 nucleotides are TGTGCCAGCAGCTTCGGCCAGGGTCCTTTCTACGAGCAGTACTTC.

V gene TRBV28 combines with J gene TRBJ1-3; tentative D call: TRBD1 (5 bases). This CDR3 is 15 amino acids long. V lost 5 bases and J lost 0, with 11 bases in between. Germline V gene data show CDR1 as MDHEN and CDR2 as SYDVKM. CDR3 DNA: TGTGCCAGCAGTGCGCCGGGGGTCTCTGGAAACACCATATATTTT. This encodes CASSAPGVSGNTIYF.

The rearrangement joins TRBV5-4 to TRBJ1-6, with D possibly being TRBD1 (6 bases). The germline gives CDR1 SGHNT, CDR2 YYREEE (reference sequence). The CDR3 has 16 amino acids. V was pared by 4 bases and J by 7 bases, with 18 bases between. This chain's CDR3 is CASSPTQGTGNSPLHF. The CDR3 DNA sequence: TGTGCCAGCAGCCCGACACAGGGAACGGGCAATTCACCCCTCCACTTT.

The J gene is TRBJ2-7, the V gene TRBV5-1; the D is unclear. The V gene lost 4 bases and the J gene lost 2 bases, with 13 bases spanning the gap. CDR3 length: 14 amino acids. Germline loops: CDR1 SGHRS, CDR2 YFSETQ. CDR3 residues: CASSPNNQAYEQYF. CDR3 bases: TGCGCCAGCAGCCCAAACAACCAGGCCTACGAGCAGTACTTC. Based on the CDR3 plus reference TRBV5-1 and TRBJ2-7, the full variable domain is KAGVTQTPRYLIKTRGQQVTLSCSPISGHRSVSWYQQTPGQGLQFLFEYFSETQRNKGNFPGRFSGRQFSNSRSEMNVSTLELGDSALYLCASSPNNQAYEQYFGPGTRLTVT.

CDR3 bases: TGTGCCACCAGCAGACGGCGCCTAACAGGCGGAGATACGCAGTATTTT. It translates to CATSRRRLTGGDTQYF. The chain uses TRBV15 and TRBJ2-3; D may be TRBD1 (5 bases). CDR1 and CDR2 from the germline V gene are LNHNV and YYDKDF (reference sequence). Trimming left V 2 bases short and J 5 bases short, with 17 bases between. This CDR3 is built from 16 residues.